The clone carrying this T cell receptor beta chain occurred a few times. Its antigen remains unknown. The length of the CDR3 is 14 residues. Trimming stripped 1 base from V and 4 bases from J, with 8 bases between. The V gene's germline CDR1 is SEHNR and CDR2 FQNEAQ (reference sequence). Each CDR3 protein gets one entry after TCRdb re-called the 5' RACE reads with MiXCR. Here the sample spans hundreds of thousands of distinct CDR3 sequences, roughly 30% being singletons. The record originates from a study of identical twins' blood T cells. Study-wide results and limits: Environmental influences on twin similarity could not be excluded.

Six healthy women, forming three identical twin pairs, donated samples. The three twin pairs were reared together, likely meeting the same infections. Source material: PBMCs. The sequence was obtained from a woman aged 18-55 years in good health. The chain recombines TRBV7-9 with TRBJ1-3; tentative D call: TRBD1 (5 bases). The CDR3 DNA sequence: TGTGCCAGCAGCTTAGGGGGGGTCGGAAACACCATATATTTT. The encoded protein is CASSLGGVGNTIYF.